This TCR beta chain was identified during a study of T cell responses to AZD1222 COVID-19 vaccine. Study-level information: Both about-4-week and about-12-week second-dose recipients were combined. Overall study findings and caveats: The reported proportion of spike-specific TCRs targeting unmutated variant regions was nearly half. Donors in the cohort were predominantly white British and more often female, and clonal diversity was possibly underestimated.

Clones were read by immunoSEQ multiplex PCR, and TCRdb kept only the in-frame ones, dropping some. The data show over 120,000 clones, around 90% seen once. As to this clone: Its antigen is still unknown.

The ends were cut back, 5 bases at V and 12 bases at J, with 17 bases in the middle. This CDR3 is 13 amino acids long. Germline-derived CDR1 and CDR2 are MNHEY and SMNVEV (reference sequence). The specimen was peripheral blood, collected on day 0 of AZD1222 vaccination. The chain has TRBV27 and TRBJ2-1; D is possibly TRBD1 (5 bases). The clonotype was recovered from an adult in good health. CDR3 DNA sequence: TGTGCCAGCAGTCTCCAGGGTTTGGGGCGGCAGTTCTTC. It encodes CASSLQGLGRQFF.